This T cell receptor beta chain was observed in a study of T cell responses to AZD1222 COVID-19 vaccine (dated by TCRdb to the early 2020s). Background for the entire study: A total of under 250 trial participants underwent TCR sequencing, of whom 200 to 220 had received two doses of AZD1222 and 26 had received two doses of the MenACWY control vaccine. Trial participants were enrolled by age into 18-55, 56-69 and 70-plus year subgroups, with approximately 150, 28 and 58 TCR-sequenced participants respectively.

The CDR3 regions of human TCRbeta chains were analyzed by immunosequencing. Per the authors' processing: Repertoire TCRs were matched against a reference library of SARS-CoV-2-specific TCRs generated with the MIRA antigen-specificity platform. Breadth meant the fraction of unique TCRs that were SARS-CoV-2-associated, whereas depth meant the fraction of total T cells that were SARS-CoV-2-associated. Using the MIRA data, every spike-specific TCR was mapped to the spike region that the TCR reacted to and assigned to either a CD4 or a CD8 class. Log10-transformed breadth and depth values were compared by one-way ANOVA with Sidak's multiple comparisons tests. The clones in this table, taken by TCRdb from immuneACCESS, are in-frame only. Not every clone is retained; where verified, under half of the shortfall comes from an unresolved V gene, and the cause of the rest is unknown. Clone size and the V and J calls come from that table; the DNA yielded D and trimming. The sample data list tens of thousands of clones, and around nine tenths of these were observed just once. The ten largest clones take up less than 4% of the sample.

The investigation overall reported the following: Only six AZD1222 recipients were SARS-CoV-2 seropositive at baseline, limiting conclusions about previously exposed vaccinees. Participants were mostly white British and included more females than males, and it was suggested by the authors that clonal diversity may have been underestimated. A significant rise in spike-specific TCR breadth and depth was observed after two AZD1222 doses relative to day 0 and relative to MenACWY recipients. The 56-69-year group was small, and its depth increase did not reach significance, likely because of low power. The whole spike protein was spanned by vaccine-associated CD4 TCRs, and dominant responses were seen in regions 160-218 and 743-854. Because no day 14 peak-response samples were available, the repertoires could be characterized only after the peak T cell response. Nearly half of unique spike-specific TCRs reportedly recognized epitopes outside regions mutated in the B.1.351 and B.1.1.7 variants.

Explained via the paper, the time point label denotes: about 28 days (+/-7) after the second vaccine dose. AZD1222 recipients with second doses at about 4 weeks or about 12 weeks were pooled, because spike-specific TCR depth and breadth did not differ between schedules. Samples from vaccinated people were obtained from the UK trials COV001 and COV002, which included a single-blind randomized controlled phase 2/3 trial of AZD1222 (ChAdOx1 nCoV-19) in healthy adults. For TCRbeta chain sequencing, PBMC samples from trial participants were taken at day 0 and at day 28 after the second dose. Trimming takes 5 bases off V and 6 bases off J; junction bases not matched to a gene: 12. CDR1 and CDR2 (SEHNR, FQNEAQ) derive from the germline V gene (reference sequence). The CDR3 contains 17 residues, cysteine and phenylalanine counted. Just CDR3 DNA is preserved here, 51 bases in frame from base 1. As regards this clone: Its antigen is unknown. No base quality information exists; no much larger clone differs at one position.

The V and J genes are TRBV7-9 and TRBJ2-3; a stretch of 12 junction bases matches TRBD2. The receptor was derived from an adult who received the AZD1222 COVID-19 vaccine. The starting material was peripheral blood, obtained 28 days after the second AZD1222 dose. At the DNA level, the sequence is TGTGCCAGCAGCAACCTGGCTAGCGGGGGGGCCACTGATACGCAGTATTTT. This is translated as CASSNLASGGATDTQYF.